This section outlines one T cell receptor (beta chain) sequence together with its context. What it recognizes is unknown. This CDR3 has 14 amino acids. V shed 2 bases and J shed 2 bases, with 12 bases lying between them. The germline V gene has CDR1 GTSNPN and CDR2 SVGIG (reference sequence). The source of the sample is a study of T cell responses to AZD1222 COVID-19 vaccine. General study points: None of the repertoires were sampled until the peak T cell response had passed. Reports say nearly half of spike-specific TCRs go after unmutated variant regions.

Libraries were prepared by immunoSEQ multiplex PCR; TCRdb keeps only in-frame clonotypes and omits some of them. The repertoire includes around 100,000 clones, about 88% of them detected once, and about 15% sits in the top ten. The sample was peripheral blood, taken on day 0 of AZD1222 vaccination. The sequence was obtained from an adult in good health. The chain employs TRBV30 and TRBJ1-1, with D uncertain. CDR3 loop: CAWSSRELNTEAFF. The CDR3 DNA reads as TGTGCCTGGAGTTCGCGGGAACTAAACACTGAAGCTTTCTTT.